These T cell receptor beta chains were read from a single sample in a study of cytomegalovirus exposure and HLA in healthy donors. Here immunoSEQ multiplex PCR was the method, and the copy in TCRdb shows in-frame clones only, minus some. Altogether about 200,000 clones are present, approximately 80% being singletons, with the ten largest covering 2.9%. Sequenced: PBMCs. These receptor sequences come from a man younger than 40 in good health and CMV-seronegative. Each CDR3 is given with its conserved first and last residue. D genes are given only for firm matches. Part of the rows lack a size; the others show once, few, many or a class for expanded clones.

.,TRBV9,TRBJ2-4,TRBD1,CASSVEGANIQYF,TGTGCCAGCAGCGTAGAGGGGGCAAACATTCAGTACTTC
.,TRBV2,TRBJ2-7,.,CASKGYEQYF,TGTGCCAGCAAGGGGTACGAGCAGTACTTC
.,TRBV7-9,TRBJ2-1,TRBD1,CASSLDGTGGMDEQFF,TGTGCCAGCAGCTTAGACGGGACAGGGGGTATGGATGAGCAGTTCTTC
.,TRBV21-1,TRBJ2-1,.,CASDFDVGSNEQFF,TGTGCCAGCGACTTCGATGTGGGTTCTAATGAGCAGTTCTTC
.,TRBV28,TRBJ1-6,TRBD1,CASSRDRVRNSPLHF,TGTGCCAGCAGCAGGGACAGGGTCAGGAATTCACCCCTCCACTTT
.,TRBV19,TRBJ2-7,.,CASSMRFRGRSYEQYF,TGTGCCAGTAGTATGAGGTTCAGGGGTAGGTCCTACGAGCAGTACTTC
.,TRBV11-3,TRBJ1-5,TRBD1,CASSLASRGKGWFSQPQHF,TGTGCCAGCAGCTTAGCAAGCAGGGGGAAGGGGTGGTTCAGTCAGCCCCAGCATTTT
.,TRBV5-6,TRBJ2-3,TRBD2,CASSLGLAGGPGGDTQYF,TGTGCCAGCAGCTTAGGACTAGCGGGGGGGCCTGGGGGAGATACGCAGTATTTT
.,TRBV5-1,TRBJ2-7,.,CASSLETGRQYF,TGCGCCAGCAGCTTGGAGACGGGGAGGCAGTACTTC
.,TRBV19,TRBJ2-3,.,CASSSGVPRDTQYF,TGTGCCAGTAGTTCGGGAGTCCCCCGGGATACGCAGTATTTT
.,TRBV5-1,TRBJ1-3,.,CASSFGDNSGNTIYF,TGCGCCAGCAGCTTCGGGGACAACTCTGGAAACACCATATATTTT
.,TRBV15,TRBJ2-5,TRBD1,CATSIGQAKETQYF,TGTGCCACCAGCATCGGACAGGCAAAAGAGACCCAGTACTTC
.,TRBV4-3,TRBJ1-4,TRBD1,CASSQPYTGDPNEKLFF,TGCGCCAGCAGCCAACCGTACACAGGGGATCCTAATGAAAAACTGTTTTTT
.,TRBV28,TRBJ1-1,.,CASSSGKNTEAFF,TGTGCCAGCAGTTCCGGGAAGAACACTGAAGCTTTCTTT
.,TRBV11-2,TRBJ2-3,TRBD1,CASSLAGQGTDTQYF,TGTGCCAGCAGCTTAGCGGGACAGGGGACGGATACGCAGTATTTT
.,TRBV27,TRBJ1-1,TRBD1,CASSLRGQSRAFF,TGTGCCAGCAGTTTACGGGGACAGTCCCGGGCTTTCTTT
once,TRBV7-6,TRBJ2-1,TRBD2,CASSLADSGAVLNEQFF,TGTGCCAGCAGCTTAGCGGATAGCGGGGCGGTTTTAAATGAGCAGTTCTTC
.,TRBV6-6,TRBJ1-4,.,CASKHGGQGEKLFF,TGTGCCAGCAAACACGGGGGGCAAGGGGAAAAACTGTTTTTT
.,TRBV29-1,TRBJ1-1,TRBD1,CSVELGQGGRGNTEAFF,TGCAGCGTTGAATTGGGCCAGGGGGGAAGGGGCAACACTGAAGCTTTCTTT
.,TRBV19,TRBJ2-3,.,CASSISLNTDTQYF,TGTGCCAGTAGTATTTCCCTAAACACAGATACGCAGTATTTT
.,TRBV7-9,TRBJ2-2,.,CASSFGLPTGELFF,TGTGCCAGCAGCTTTGGACTACCTACCGGGGAGCTGTTTTTT
few,TRBV5-1,TRBJ1-4,.,CASSLAPTAIRTNEKLFF,TGCGCCAGCAGCTTGGCCCCGACAGCCATCCGTACTAATGAAAAACTGTTTTTT
.,TRBV2,TRBJ1-2,.,CASSERWREGYGYTF,TGTGCCAGCAGTGAGAGGTGGAGGGAGGGGTATGGCTACACCTTC
.,TRBV27,TRBJ2-7,.,CASSHNGANYEQYF,TGTGCCAGCAGTCATAACGGAGCCAACTACGAGCAGTACTTC
.,TRBV7-2,TRBJ2-6,.,CASTAGAGASVLTF,TGTGCCAGCACCGCAGGGGCTGGGGCCAGCGTCCTGACTTTC
once,TRBV19,TRBJ1-2,TRBD1,CASSVLPGQGRDGYTF,TGTGCCAGTAGTGTTCTGCCGGGACAGGGAAGGGATGGCTACACCTTC
.,TRBV6-6,TRBJ2-7,.,CASSYSTGRGPGEQYF,TGTGCCAGCAGTTACTCGACAGGGCGGGGACCCGGCGAGCAGTACTTC
.,TRBV19,TRBJ1-1,TRBD1,CASSYSGTVNTEAFF,TGTGCCAGTAGCTACTCCGGGACAGTGAACACTGAAGCTTTCTTT
.,TRBV27,TRBJ2-5,TRBD2,CASSPRTSGETQYF,TGTGCCAGCAGTCCCCGGACTAGCGGCGAGACCCAGTACTTC
.,TRBV19,TRBJ1-5,TRBD1,CASRDRGNQPQHF,TGTGCCAGTAGGGACAGGGGGAATCAGCCCCAGCATTTT
few,TRBV28,TRBJ1-1,TRBD1,CASTSGTGWVGDTEAFF,TGTGCCAGCACCTCCGGGACAGGGTGGGTTGGGGACACTGAAGCTTTCTTT